One T cell receptor beta chain is described in this entry. The antigen is unknown. TCRdb keeps only in-frame clones here, not all; method: immunoSEQ multiplex PCR. The sample consists of more than 150,000 clones, around 89% of them appearing once. The data derive from a study of T cell responses to AZD1222 COVID-19 vaccine. Overall study findings and caveats: A mostly white British donor set with more females was recruited, and clonal diversity was possibly underestimated. Vaccine-associated CD4 TCRs spanned spike, dominant at 160-218 and 743-854. An increase in Spike-specific TCR breadth and depth was observed after two AZD1222 doses. Only six or seven AZD1222 recipients tested seropositive at baseline.

The sequenced sample was peripheral blood, obtained 28 days after the second AZD1222 dose. The receptor's source is an adult who received the AZD1222 COVID-19 vaccine.

The CDR3 reads CASTFLSSGTGPREQYF. DNA for the CDR3: TGCGCCAGCACCTTCCTATCCTCCGGGACAGGGCCTAGGGAGCAGTACTTC. The V call is TRBV5-1, the J call TRBJ2-7; 9 nucleotides line up with TRBD1. J gave up 7 bases and V 6 bases, and 20 bases lay outside the gene matches. Germline CDR1 SGHRS, CDR2 YFSETQ. The CDR3 is 17 amino acids. Using reference TRBV5-1 and TRBJ2-7 for the parts outside the CDR3, the full variable domain is KAGVTQTPRYLIKTRGQQVTLSCSPISGHRSVSWYQQTPGQGLQFLFEYFSETQRNKGNFPGRFSGRQFSNSRSEMNVSTLELGDSALYLCASTFLSSGTGPREQYFGPGTRLTVT.